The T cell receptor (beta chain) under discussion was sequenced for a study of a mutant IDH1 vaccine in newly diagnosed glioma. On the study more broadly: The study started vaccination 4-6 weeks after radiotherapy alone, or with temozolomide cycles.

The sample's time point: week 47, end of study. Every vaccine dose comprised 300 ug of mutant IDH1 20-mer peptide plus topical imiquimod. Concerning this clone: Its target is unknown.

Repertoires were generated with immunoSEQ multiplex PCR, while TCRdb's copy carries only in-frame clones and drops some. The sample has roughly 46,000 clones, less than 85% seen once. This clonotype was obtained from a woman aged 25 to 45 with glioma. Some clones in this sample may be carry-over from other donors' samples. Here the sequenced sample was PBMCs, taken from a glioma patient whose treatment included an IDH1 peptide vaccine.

CDR3 protein: CASSEGAAVFNEQFF. The CDR3 bases are TGTGCCAGCAGTGAAGGAGCGGCGGTATTCAATGAGCAGTTCTTC. The V call is TRBV2, the J call TRBJ2-1; perhaps TRBD2 as D (5 bases). V was cut by 1 base and J by 6 bases, with 13 bases left in between. The germline CDR1 and CDR2 sequences are SNHLY and FYNNEI. The CDR3 length is 15 residues. Looking up the rest from reference TRBV2 and TRBJ2-1 gives the full variable domain: EPEVTQTPSHQVTQMGQEVILRCVPISNHLYFYWYRQILGQKVEFLVSFYNNEISEKSEIFDDQFSVERPDGSNFTLKIRSTKLEDSAMYFCASSEGAAVFNEQFFGPGTRLTVL.